The 11 T cell receptor beta chains below come from one sample, sequenced in a study of Graves' ophthalmopathy and Graves' hyperthyroidism. TCR beta CDR3 amplification used RNA transcripts. After a first-round RT-PCR with HTBI primers, a second-round multiplex PCR was run. TCRdb itself ran the multiplex PCR reads through MiXCR, one entry per CDR3 protein. The sample comprises over 450,000 distinct CDR3 sequences, 13% to 15% of which are singletons, and 8% to 10% rests with the top ten. Specimen: blood. The source of these receptors is a woman under 40 with Graves' ophthalmopathy.

This clonotype was recorded a few times. The rearrangement links TRBV11-3 to TRBJ2-5, with 8 bases matching TRBD1. V gave up 5 bases and J gave up 5 bases; unmatched junction bases: 7. This CDR3 region has 14 residues. Germline CDR1 and CDR2: SGHNT and YENEEA. CDR3 region: CASSRPGGGETQYF. In DNA, the CDR3 is TGTGCCAGCAGCAGACCAGGGGGCGGGGAGACCCAGTACTTC.

This rearrangement joins TRBV11-1 to TRBJ2-4, with 9 positions matching TRBD1. V was pared by 5 bases and J by 5 bases, with 7 bases of the junction left unmatched. Germline V gives CDR1 SGHAT, CDR2 FQDESV (reference sequence). There are 15 residues in the CDR3. CDR3 sequence: CASSIRDRAQNIQYF. For the CDR3, the DNA is TGTGCCAGCAGCATCCGGGACAGGGCTCAAAACATTCAGTACTTC.

This clonotype was found many times. The limits of the CDR3 on the DNA are not certain, so only TCRdb's listed CDR3 is given. The CDR3 sequence: CAIRVGAGAMYF. The chain recombines TRBV10-3 with TRBJ2-7; the table calls TRBD1, which could not be checked here. The CDR3 contains 12 residues when both ends are counted. The germline V gene has CDR1 ENHRY and CDR2 SYGVKD.

This clonotype was counted many times. The genes are TRBV6-1 and TRBJ1-5; 9 nucleotides agree with TRBD1. Germline-derived CDR1 and CDR2 are MNHNS and SASEGT. The CDR3 has 16 amino acids. Trimming at V came to 1 base and at J to 5 bases, leaving 6 bases not matched to a gene. CDR3 sequence reads: CASSEEIGTGYQPQHF. The DNA for the CDR3 is TGTGCCAGCAGTGAAGAAATAGGGACAGGGTATCAGCCCCAGCATTTT.

This clonotype was observed at least ten times. The rearrangement uses TRBV28 and TRBJ1-1; D gene ambiguous. Germline V gene data show CDR1 as MDHEN and CDR2 as SYDVKM. Trimming left V 5 bases short and J 1 base short, with 8 bases between. The CDR3 contains 13 residues. Here the CDR3 DNA reads TGTGCCAGCAGTCCAGCCTCGAACACTGAAGCTTTCTTT. Translated, it gives CASSPASNTEAFF.

At least ten counts were recorded for this clonotype. V is TRBV20-1 and J is TRBJ2-7; the match to TRBD2 covers 9 bases. The CDR3 extends over 17 amino acids. CDR1 DFQATT and CDR2 SNEGSKA come from the germline V gene (reference sequence). Losses at the gene ends were 0 bases for V and 0 bases for J; bases not matched to a gene: 9. This CDR3 is CSARDESSGTFSYEQYF. In DNA, the CDR3 is TGCAGTGCTAGAGATGAGTCTAGCGGGACCTTCTCCTACGAGCAGTACTTC.

This clonotype was recorded at least ten times. The chain carries TRBV4-1 and TRBJ2-7; 7 bases agree with TRBD2. Germline V gene sequence: CDR1 MGHRA, CDR2 YSYEKL. V gave up 0 bases and J gave up 3 bases; unmatched junction bases: 2. The length of the CDR3 is 14 residues. Here the CDR3 DNA reads TGCGCCAGCAGCCAAGAAGGGACTAACTACGAGCAGTACTTC. It specifies CASSQEGTNYEQYF.

In its sample, this clonotype was seen many times. This chain links TRBV6-5 with TRBJ2-7, with 8 positions matching TRBD1. The V gene's germline CDR1 is MNHEY and CDR2 SVGAGI. Unmatched junction bases numbered 14, after V lost 6 bases and J lost 7 bases. The CDR3 has 15 residues. CDR3 nucleotide sequence: TGTGCCAGCAGGTACAGGGGGACGGGATTCAATGAGCAGTACTTC. Translating gives CASRYRGTGFNEQYF.

V usage is TRBV6-2 or TRBV6-3 and J usage is TRBJ2-7; 7 bases line up with TRBD1. Looked up from germline, CDR1 is MNHEY and CDR2 is SVGEGT. The CDR3 contains 15 residues. Trimming cost V 5 bases and J 0 bases; bases outside gene matches: 7. This CDR3 reads CASSHDRASSYEQYF. CDR3 coding DNA: TGTGCCAGCAGTCACGACAGGGCAAGCTCCTACGAGCAGTACTTC.

The V call is TRBV18, the J call TRBJ2-5; 15 nucleotides line up with TRBD2. The V segment lost 3 bases and the J segment 3 bases; nucleotides outside the gene matches: 5. From germline, CDR1 is KGHSH and CDR2 LQKENI. The CDR3 loop spans 17 amino acids. The DNA of the CDR3 is TGTGCCAGCTCACCTAGGACTAGCGGGAGGGCCGAAGAGACCCAGTACTTC. Translation: CASSPRTSGRAEETQYF.

This clonotype was counted ten times or more. The V gene is TRBV5-1, the J gene TRBJ2-5; D is unresolved. The CDR3 loop spans 14 amino acids. V lost 0 bases to trimming and J lost 5 bases, with 11 bases between them. CDR1 is SGHRS and CDR2 is YFSETQ in the germline V gene. DNA of the CDR3: TGCGCCAGCAGCTTGGAGCCCCCCGGGGAGACCCAGTACTTC. Protein: CASSLEPPGETQYF.